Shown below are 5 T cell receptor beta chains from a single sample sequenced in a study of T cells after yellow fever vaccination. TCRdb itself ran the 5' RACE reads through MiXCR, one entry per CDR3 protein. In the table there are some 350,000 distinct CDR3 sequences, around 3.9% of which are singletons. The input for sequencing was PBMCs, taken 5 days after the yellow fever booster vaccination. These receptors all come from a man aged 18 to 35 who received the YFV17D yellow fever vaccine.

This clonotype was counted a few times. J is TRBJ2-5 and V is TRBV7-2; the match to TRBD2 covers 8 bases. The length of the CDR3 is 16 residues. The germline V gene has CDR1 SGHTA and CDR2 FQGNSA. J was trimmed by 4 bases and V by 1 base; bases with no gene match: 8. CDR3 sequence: CASSLEPTGGLETQYF. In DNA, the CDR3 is TGTGCCAGCAGCTTAGAACCCACGGGGGGGCTAGAGACCCAGTACTTC.

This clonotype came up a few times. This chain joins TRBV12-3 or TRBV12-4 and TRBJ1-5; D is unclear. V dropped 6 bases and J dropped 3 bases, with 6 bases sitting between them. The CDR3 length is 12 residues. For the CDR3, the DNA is TGTGCCAGCAGCCCAAACAATCAGCCCCAGCATTTT. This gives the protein CASSPNNQPQHF.

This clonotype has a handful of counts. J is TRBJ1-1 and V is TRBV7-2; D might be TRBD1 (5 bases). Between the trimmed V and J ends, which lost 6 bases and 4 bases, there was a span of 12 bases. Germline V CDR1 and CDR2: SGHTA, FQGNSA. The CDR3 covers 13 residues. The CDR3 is CASRTRGFTEAFF. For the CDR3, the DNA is TGTGCCAGCAGAACCCGGGGGTTCACTGAAGCTTTCTTT. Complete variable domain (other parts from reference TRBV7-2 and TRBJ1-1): GAGVSQSPSNKVTEKGKDVELRCDPISGHTALYWYRQSLGQGLEFLIYFQGNSAPDKSGLPSDRFSAERTGGSVSTLTIQRTQQEDSAVYLCASRTRGFTEAFFGQGTRLTVV.

Here the CDR3 DNA reads TGTGCCAGCTCACCGGACAGGGCCCGGCCCCAGCATTTT. Residues: CASSPDRARPQHF. The chain has TRBV18 and TRBJ1-5, with 8 positions matching TRBD1. The junction had 4 bases not matched to a gene; V was cut back by 3 bases and J by 9 bases. The germline V gene encodes CDR1 KGHSH and CDR2 LQKENI. This CDR3 comprises 13 residues.

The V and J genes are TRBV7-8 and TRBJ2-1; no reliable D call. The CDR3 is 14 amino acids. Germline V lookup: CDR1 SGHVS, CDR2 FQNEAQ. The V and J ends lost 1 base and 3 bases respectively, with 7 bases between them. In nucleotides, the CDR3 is TGTGCCAGCAGCTTAGGGCAGTACTACAATGAGCAGTTCTTC. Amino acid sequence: CASSLGQYYNEQFF. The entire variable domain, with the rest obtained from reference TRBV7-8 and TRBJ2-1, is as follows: GAGVSQSPRYKVAKRGQDVALRCDPISGHVSLFWYQQALGQGPEFLTYFQNEAQLDKSGLPSDRFFAERPEGSVSTLKIQRTQQEDSAVYLCASSLGQYYNEQFFGPGTRLTVL.